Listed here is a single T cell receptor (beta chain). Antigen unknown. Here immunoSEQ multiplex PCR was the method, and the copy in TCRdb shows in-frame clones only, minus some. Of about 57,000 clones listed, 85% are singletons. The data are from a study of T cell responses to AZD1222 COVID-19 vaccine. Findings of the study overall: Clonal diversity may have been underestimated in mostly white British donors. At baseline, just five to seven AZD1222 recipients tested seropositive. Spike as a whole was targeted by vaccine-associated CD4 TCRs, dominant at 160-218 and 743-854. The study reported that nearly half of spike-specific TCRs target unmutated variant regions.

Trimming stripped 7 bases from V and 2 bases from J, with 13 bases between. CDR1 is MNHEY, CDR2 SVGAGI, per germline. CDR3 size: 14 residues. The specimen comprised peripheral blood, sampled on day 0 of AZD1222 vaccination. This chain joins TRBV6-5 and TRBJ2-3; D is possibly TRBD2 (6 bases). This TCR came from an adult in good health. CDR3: CASIGSGSTDTQYF. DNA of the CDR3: TGTGCCAGCATTGGGAGCGGGTCCACAGATACGCAGTATTTT.